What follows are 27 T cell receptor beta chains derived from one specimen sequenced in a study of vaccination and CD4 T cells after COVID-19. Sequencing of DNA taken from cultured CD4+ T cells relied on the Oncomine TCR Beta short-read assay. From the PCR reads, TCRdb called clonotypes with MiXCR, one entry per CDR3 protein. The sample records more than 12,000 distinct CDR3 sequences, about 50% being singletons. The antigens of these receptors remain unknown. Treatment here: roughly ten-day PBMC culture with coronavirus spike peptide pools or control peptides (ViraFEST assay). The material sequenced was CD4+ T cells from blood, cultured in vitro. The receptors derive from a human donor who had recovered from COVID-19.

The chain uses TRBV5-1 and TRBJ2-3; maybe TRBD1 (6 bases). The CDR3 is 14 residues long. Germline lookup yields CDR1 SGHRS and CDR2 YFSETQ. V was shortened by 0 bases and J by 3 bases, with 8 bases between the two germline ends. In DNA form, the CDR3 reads TGCGCCAGCAGCTTGGGGGGACAAACAGATACGCAGTATTTT. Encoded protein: CASSLGGQTDTQYF.

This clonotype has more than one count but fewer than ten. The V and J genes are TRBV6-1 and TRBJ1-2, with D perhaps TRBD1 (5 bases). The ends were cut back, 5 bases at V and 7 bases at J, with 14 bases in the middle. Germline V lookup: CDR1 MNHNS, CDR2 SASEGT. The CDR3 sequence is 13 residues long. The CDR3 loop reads CASSPPAGPGYTF. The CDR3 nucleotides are TGTGCCAGCAGTCCCCCAGCAGGGCCTGGCTACACCTTC.

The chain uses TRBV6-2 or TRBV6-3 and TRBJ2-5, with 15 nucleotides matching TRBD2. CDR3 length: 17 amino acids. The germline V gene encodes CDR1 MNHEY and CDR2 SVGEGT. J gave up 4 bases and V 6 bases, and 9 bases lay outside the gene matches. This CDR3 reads CASRLRTSGRARETQYF. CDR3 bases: TGTGCCAGCAGACTCAGGACTAGCGGGAGGGCCAGAGAGACCCAGTACTTC.

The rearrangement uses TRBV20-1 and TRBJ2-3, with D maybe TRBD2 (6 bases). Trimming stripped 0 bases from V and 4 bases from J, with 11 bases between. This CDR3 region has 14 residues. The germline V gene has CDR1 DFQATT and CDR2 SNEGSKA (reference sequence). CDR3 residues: CSARDSRDSDTQYF. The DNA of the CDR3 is TGCAGTGCTAGAGATTCGCGGGACTCAGATACGCAGTATTTT.

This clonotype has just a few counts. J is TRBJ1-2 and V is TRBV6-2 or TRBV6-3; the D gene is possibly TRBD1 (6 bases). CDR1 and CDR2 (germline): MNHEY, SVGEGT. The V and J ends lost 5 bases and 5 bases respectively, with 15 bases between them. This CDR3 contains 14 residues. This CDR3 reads CASSEGVAWYGYTF. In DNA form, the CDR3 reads TGTGCCAGCAGTGAGGGGGTCGCTTGGTATGGCTACACCTTC.

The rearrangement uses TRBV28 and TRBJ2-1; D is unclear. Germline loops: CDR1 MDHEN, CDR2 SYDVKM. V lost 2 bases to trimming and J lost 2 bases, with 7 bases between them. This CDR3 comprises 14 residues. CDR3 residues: CASSLGGTYNEQFF. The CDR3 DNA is TGTGCCAGCAGTTTAGGCGGAACCTACAATGAGCAGTTCTTC.

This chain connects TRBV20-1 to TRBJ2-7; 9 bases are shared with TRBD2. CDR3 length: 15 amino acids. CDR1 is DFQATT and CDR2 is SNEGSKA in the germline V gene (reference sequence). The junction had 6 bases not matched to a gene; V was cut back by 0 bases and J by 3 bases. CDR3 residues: CSAREGAGGFYEQYF. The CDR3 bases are TGCAGTGCTAGAGAAGGGGCGGGAGGGTTCTACGAGCAGTACTTC.

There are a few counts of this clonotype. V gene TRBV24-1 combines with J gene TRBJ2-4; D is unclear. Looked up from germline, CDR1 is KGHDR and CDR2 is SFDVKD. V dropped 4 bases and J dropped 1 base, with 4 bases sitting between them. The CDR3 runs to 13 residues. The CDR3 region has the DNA TGTGCCACCAGTGAAGGGGCCAAAAACATTCAGTACTTC. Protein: CATSEGAKNIQYF.

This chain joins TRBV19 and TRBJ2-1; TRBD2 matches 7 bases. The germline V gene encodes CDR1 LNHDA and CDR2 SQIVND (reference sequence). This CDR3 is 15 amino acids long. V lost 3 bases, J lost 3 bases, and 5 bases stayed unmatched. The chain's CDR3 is CASSMVAGVYNEQFF. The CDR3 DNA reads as TGTGCCAGTAGTATGGTCGCGGGAGTCTACAATGAGCAGTTCTTC.

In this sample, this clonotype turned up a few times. The CDR3 sequence is CASSDSTGGYNEQFF. The CDR3 nucleotides are TGTGCCAGCAGTGACTCGACAGGGGGCTACAATGAGCAGTTCTTC. The chain employs TRBV6-4 and TRBJ2-1, with 9 nucleotides matching TRBD1. J gave up 3 bases and V 0 bases, and 0 bases lay outside the gene matches. Per the germline V gene, CDR1 is MRHNA and CDR2 is SNTAGT. The CDR3 covers 15 residues.

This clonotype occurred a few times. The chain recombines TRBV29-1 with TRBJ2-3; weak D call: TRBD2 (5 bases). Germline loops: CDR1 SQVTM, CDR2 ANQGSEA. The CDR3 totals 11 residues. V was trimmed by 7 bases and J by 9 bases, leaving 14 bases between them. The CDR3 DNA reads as TGCAGCGCCGGTGCGGGTCCGACGCAGTATTTT. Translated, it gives CSAGAGPTQYF.

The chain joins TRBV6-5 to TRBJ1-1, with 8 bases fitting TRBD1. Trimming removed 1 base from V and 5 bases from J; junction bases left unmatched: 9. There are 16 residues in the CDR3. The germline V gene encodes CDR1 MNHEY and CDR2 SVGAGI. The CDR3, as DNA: TGTGCCAGCAGTTACTACCGGACAGGGCTAGGAACTGAAGCTTTCTTT. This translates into CASSYYRTGLGTEAFF.

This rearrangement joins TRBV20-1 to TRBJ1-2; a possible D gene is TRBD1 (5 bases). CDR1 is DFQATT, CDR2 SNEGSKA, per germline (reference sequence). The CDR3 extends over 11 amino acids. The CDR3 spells CSGGGDYGYTF. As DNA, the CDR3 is TGCAGCGGGGGGGGGGACTATGGCTACACCTTC.

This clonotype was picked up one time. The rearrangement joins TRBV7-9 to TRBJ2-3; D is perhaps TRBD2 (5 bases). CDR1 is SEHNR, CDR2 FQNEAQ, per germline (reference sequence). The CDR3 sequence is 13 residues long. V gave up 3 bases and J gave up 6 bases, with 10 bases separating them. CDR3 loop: CASSLPGWDTQYF. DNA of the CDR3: TGTGCCAGCAGCTTGCCGGGGTGGGATACGCAGTATTTT.

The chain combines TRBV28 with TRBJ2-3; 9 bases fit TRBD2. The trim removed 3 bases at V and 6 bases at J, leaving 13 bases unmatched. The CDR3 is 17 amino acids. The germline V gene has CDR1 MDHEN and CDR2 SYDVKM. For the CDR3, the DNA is TGTGCCAGCAGTTTCCCTAGGGCGCGGGAGGGCCTTGATACGCAGTATTTT. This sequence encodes CASSFPRAREGLDTQYF.

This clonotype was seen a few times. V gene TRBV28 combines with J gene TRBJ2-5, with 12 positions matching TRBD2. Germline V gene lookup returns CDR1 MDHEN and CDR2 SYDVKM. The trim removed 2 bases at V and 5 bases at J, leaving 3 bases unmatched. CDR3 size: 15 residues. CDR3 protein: CASSLPLAGGETQYF. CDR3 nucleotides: TGTGCCAGCAGTTTACCCCTAGCGGGAGGGGAGACCCAGTACTTC.

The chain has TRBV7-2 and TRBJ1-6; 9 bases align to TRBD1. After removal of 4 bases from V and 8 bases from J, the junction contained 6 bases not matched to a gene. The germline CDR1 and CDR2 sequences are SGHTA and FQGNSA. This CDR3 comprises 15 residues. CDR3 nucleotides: TGTGCCAGCAGCTCCACGGGACAGGGTTATTCACCCCTCCACTTT. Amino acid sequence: CASSSTGQGYSPLHF.

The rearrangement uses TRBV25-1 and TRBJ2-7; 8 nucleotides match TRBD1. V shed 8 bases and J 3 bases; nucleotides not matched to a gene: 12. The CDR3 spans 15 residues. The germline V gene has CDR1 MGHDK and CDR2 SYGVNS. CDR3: CASSAGNRGDYEQYF. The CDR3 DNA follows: TGTGCCAGCTCAGCCGGAAACAGGGGGGACTACGAGCAGTACTTC.

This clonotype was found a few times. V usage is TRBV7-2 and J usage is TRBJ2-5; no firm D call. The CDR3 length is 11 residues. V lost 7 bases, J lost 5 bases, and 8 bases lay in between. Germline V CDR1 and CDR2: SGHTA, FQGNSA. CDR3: CASTVHETQYF. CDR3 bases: TGTGCCAGCACCGTTCACGAGACCCAGTACTTC. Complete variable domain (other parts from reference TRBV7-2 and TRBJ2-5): GAGVSQSPSNKVTEKGKDVELRCDPISGHTALYWYRQSLGQGLEFLIYFQGNSAPDKSGLPSDRFSAERTGGSVSTLTIQRTQQEDSAVYLCASTVHETQYFGPGTRLLVL.

The CDR3 spells CSANGAGAVYNEQFF. For the CDR3, the DNA is TGCAGTGCTAACGGGGCGGGAGCGGTATACAATGAGCAGTTCTTC. V gene TRBV20-1 combines with J gene TRBJ2-1; 7 bases agree with TRBD2. The CDR3 extends over 15 amino acids. Trimming took 4 bases from V and 4 from J; bases not matched to a gene: 10. CDR1 and CDR2 from the germline V gene are DFQATT and SNEGSKA (reference sequence).

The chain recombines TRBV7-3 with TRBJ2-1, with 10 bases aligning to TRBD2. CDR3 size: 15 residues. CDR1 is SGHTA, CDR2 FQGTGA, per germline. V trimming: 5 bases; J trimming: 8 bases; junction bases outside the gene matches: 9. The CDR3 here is CASSSGGALHHEQFF. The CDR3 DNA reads TGTGCCAGCAGCAGCGGGGGGGCCCTACACCATGAGCAGTTCTTC.

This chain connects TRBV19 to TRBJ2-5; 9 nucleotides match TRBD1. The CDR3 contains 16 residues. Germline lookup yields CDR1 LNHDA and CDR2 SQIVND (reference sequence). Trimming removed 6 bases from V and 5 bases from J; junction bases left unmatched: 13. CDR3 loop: CASRQTNRGLLETQYF. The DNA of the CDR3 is TGTGCCAGTAGGCAGACCAACAGGGGGCTTTTGGAGACCCAGTACTTC.

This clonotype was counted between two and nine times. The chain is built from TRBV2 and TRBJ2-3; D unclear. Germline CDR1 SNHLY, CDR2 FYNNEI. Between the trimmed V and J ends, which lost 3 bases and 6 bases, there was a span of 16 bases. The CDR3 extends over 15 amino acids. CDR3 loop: CASSDHPATADTQYF. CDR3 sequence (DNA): TGTGCCAGCAGTGATCACCCGGCAACAGCGGATACGCAGTATTTT.

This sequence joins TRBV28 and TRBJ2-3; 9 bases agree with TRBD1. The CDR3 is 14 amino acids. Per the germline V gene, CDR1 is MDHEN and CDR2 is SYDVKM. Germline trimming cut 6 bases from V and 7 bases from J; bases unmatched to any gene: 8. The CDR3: CASSQTGGGYTQYF. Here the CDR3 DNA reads TGTGCCAGCAGCCAAACAGGGGGCGGTTATACGCAGTATTTT.

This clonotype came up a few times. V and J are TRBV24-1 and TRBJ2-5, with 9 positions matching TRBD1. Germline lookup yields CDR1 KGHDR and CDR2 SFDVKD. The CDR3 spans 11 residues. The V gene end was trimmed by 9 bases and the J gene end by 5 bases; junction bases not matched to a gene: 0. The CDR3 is CATGQGETQYF. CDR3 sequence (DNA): TGTGCCACCGGACAGGGGGAGACCCAGTACTTC.

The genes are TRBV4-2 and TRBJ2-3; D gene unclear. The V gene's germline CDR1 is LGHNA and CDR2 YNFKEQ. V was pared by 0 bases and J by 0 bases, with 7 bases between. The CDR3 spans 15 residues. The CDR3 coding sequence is TGTGCCAGCAGCCAAGAGCGCATTAGCACAGATACGCAGTATTTT. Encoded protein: CASSQERISTDTQYF.

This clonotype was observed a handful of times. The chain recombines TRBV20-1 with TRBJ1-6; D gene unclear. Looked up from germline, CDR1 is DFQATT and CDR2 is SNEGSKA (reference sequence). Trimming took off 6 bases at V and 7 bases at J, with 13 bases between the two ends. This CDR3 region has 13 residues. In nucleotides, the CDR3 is TGCAGTGCAGCCACCGGAGGGAATTCACCCCTCCACTTT. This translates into CSAATGGNSPLHF.